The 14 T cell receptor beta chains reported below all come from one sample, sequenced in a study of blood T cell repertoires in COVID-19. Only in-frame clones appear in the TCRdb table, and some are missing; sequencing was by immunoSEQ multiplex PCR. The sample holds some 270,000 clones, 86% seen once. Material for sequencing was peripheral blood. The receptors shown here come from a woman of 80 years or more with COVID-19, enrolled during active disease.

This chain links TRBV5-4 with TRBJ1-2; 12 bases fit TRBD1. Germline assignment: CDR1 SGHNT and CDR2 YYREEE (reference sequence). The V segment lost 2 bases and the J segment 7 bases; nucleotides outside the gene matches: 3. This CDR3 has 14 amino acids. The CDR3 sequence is CASSLRDRGLGYTF. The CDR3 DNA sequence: TGTGCCAGCAGCTTAAGGGACAGGGGGCTTGGCTACACCTTC.

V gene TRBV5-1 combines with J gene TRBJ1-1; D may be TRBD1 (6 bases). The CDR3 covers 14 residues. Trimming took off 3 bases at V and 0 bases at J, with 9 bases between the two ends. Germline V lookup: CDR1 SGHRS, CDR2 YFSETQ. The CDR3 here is CASSSRGLNTEAFF. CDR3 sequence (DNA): TGCGCCAGCAGCTCCAGGGGACTGAACACTGAAGCTTTCTTT.

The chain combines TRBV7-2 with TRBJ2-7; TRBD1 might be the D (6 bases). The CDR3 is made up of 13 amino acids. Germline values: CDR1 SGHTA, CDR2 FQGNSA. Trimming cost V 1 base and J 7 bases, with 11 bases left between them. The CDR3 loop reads CASSLGRGREQYF. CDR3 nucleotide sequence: TGTGCCAGCAGCTTAGGCAGGGGTAGGGAGCAGTACTTC.

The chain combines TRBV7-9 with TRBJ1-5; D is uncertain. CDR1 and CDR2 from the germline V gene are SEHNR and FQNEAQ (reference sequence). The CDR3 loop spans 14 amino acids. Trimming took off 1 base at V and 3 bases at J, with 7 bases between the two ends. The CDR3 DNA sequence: TGTGCCAGCAGCTTAGGTCAGTACAATCAGCCCCAGCATTTT. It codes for CASSLGQYNQPQHF.

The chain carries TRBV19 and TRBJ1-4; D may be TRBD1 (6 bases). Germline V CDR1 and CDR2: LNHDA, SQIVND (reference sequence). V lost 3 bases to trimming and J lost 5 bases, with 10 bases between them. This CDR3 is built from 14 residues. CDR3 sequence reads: CASSIQGLNEKLFF. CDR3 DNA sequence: TGTGCCAGTAGTATCCAGGGGCTGAATGAAAAACTGTTTTTT.

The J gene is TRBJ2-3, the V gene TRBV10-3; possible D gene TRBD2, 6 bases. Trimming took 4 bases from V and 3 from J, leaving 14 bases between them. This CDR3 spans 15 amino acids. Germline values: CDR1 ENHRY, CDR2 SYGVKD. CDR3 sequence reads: CAISGGRGGTDTQYF. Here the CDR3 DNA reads TGTGCCATCAGTGGAGGGCGGGGCGGGACAGATACGCAGTATTTT.

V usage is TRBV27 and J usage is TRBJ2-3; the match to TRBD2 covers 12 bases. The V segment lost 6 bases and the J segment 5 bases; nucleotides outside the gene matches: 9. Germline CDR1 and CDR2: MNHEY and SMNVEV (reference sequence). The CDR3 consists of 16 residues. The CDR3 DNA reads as TGTGCCAGCAGATACCTAGCGGGGGGGGATCAAGATACGCAGTATTTT. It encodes CASRYLAGGDQDTQYF.

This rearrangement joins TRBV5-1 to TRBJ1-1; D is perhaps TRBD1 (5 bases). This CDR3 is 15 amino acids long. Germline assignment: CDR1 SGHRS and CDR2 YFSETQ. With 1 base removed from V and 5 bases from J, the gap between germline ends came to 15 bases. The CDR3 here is CASSLWGSRETEAFF. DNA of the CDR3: TGCGCCAGCAGCTTGTGGGGCTCCCGGGAGACTGAAGCTTTCTTT.

CDR3 bases: TGTGCCAGCAGCGCCCGGGACAGGGGGCTGGCTTTCTTT. It yields the protein CASSARDRGLAFF. The V call is TRBV11-1, the J call TRBJ1-1; 12 bases are shared with TRBD1. The germline V gene has CDR1 SGHAT and CDR2 FQDESV (reference sequence). The CDR3 consists of 13 residues. Germline trimming cut 5 bases from V and 11 bases from J; bases unmatched to any gene: 6.

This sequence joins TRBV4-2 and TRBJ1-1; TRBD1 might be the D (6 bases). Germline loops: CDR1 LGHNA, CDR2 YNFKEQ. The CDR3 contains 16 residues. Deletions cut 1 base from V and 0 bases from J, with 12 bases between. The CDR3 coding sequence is TGTGCCAGCAGCCAAGCGCCGGGACAATTGAACACTGAAGCTTTCTTT. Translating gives CASSQAPGQLNTEAFF.

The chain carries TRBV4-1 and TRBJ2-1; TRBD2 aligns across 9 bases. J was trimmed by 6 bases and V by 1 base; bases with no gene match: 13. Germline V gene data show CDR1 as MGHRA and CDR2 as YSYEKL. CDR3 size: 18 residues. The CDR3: CASSQGQLAGAGSNEQFF. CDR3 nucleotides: TGCGCCAGCAGCCAAGGTCAATTAGCGGGGGCTGGTTCCAATGAGCAGTTCTTC.

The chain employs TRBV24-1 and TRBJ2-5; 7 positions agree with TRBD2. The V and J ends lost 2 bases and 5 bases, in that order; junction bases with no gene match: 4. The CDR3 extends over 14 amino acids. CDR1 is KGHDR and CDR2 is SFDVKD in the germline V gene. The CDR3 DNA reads TGTGCCACCAGTGATTGGGGGGGAAAGGAGACCCAGTACTTC. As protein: CATSDWGGKETQYF.

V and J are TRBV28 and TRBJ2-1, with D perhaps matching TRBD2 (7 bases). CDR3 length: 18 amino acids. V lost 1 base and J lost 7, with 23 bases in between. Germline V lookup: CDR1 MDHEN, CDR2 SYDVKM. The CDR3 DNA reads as TGTGCCAGCAGTTTATCCCCGGTTCGCGGGGGCCGCCGGAATGAGCAGTTCTTC. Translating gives CASSLSPVRGGRRNEQFF.

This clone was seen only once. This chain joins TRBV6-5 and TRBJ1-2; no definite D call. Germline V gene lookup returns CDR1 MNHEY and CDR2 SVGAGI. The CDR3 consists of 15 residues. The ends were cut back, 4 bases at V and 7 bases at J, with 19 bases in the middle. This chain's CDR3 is CASSFGVDVRVGYTF. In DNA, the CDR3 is TGTGCCAGCAGTTTCGGGGTTGATGTACGGGTTGGCTACACCTTC.